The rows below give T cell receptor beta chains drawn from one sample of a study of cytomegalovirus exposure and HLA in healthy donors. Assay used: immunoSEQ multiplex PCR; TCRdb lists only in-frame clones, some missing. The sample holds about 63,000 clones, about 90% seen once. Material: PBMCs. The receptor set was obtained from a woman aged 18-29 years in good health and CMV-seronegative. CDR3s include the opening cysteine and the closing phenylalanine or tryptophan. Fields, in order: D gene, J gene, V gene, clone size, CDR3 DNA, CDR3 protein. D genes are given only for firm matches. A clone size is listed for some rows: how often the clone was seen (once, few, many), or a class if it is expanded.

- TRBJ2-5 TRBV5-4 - TGTGCCAGCAGCCCAGTGTACCAAGAGACCCAGTACTTC CASSPVYQETQYF
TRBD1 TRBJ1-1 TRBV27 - TGTGCCAGCAGAATCGACAGGGGCAACACTGAAGCTTTCTTT CASRIDRGNTEAFF
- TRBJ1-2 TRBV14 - TGTGCCAGCAGCCCCGACAGTAACTATGGCTACACCTTC CASSPDSNYGYTF
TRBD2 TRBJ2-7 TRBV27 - TGTGCCAGCAGTTTATGGGCTAGCGGGAGCTACGAGCAGTACTTC CASSLWASGSYEQYF
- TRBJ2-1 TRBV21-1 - TGTGCCAGCAGCAAGTTAGTTTCAGGGCTTTTTAACAATGAGCAGTTCTTC CASSKLVSGLFNNEQFF
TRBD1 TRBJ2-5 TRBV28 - TGTGCCAGCAACCGCGGGACAGGGGGTTCGGAGACCCAGTACTTC CASNRGTGGSETQYF
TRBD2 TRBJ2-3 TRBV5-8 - TGTGCCAGCAGCTTGGGGCGGGGGGCTAGCACAGATACGCAGTATTTT CASSLGRGASTDTQYF
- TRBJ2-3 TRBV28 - TGTGCCAGCGGCGGTGGGAGTAGCACAGATACGCAGTATTTT CASGGGSSTDTQYF
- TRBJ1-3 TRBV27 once TGTGCCAGCAGTTTCCAGTCTTCTGGAAACACCATATATTTT CASSFQSSGNTIYF
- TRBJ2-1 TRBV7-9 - TGTGCCAGCAGCTTAGAACGACGAGGAAAGGAGCAGTTCTTC CASSLERRGKEQFF
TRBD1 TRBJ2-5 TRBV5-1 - TGCGCCAGCAGAGGTTGGGAGGACAGGGGGGACGAGACCCAGTACTTC CASRGWEDRGDETQYF
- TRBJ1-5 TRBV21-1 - TGTGCCAGCAGCAAAAGTCCCCGACAGGGAAAAATACAGCCCCAGCATTTT CASSKSPRQGKIQPQHF
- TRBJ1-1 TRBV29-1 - TGCAGCGCTGCCGGAGGGGCGGGTACTGAAGCTTTCTTT CSAAGGAGTEAFF
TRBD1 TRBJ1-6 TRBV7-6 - TGTGCCAGCAGCCCCGGACAGGGGGTGAGCTCCTATAATTCACCCCTCCACTTT CASSPGQGVSSYNSPLHF
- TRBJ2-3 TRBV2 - TGTGCCAGCTCGCTTGGGAGCGGAGGCTCTAGCACAGATACGCAGTATTTT CASSLGSGGSSTDTQYF
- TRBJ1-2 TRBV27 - TGTGCCAGCAGTTTTCCGGGAAAGAGGGGCTACACCTTC CASSFPGKRGYTF
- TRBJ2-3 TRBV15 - TGTGCCACCAGCGGAGATTTAGGGGGGGCCACAGATACGCAGTATTTT CATSGDLGGATDTQYF
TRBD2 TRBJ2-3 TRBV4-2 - TGTGCCAGCAGCCGGGAGCGGGGGTCCCAGGATACGCAGTATTTT CASSRERGSQDTQYF
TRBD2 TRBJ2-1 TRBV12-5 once TGTGCTAGTGGGATCGGGCTAGCGGGGGACAATGAGCAGTTCTTC CASGIGLAGDNEQFF
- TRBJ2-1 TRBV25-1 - TGTGCCAGCAGTGGGTACTCGACAGGAGTGCAGTTCTTC CASSGYSTGVQFF
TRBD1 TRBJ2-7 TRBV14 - TGTGCCAGCAGTGTGGGACAGGGCAACGAGCAGTACTTC CASSVGQGNEQYF
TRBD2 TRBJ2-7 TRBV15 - TGTGCCACCAGCAGAGGGGGGACGGGAGGCTACGAGCAGTACTTC CATSRGGTGGYEQYF
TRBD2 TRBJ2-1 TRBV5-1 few TGCGCCAGCAGCCTAAGCGGGAGTAACAATGAGCAGTTCTTC CASSLSGSNNEQFF
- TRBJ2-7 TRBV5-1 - TGCGCCAGCAGTTCGATGGTGGGGACTTCCTACGAGCAGTACTTC CASSSMVGTSYEQYF
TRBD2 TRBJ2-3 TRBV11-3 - TGTGCCAGCAGCGCGGGACTAGCGAGAGGAACAGATACGCAGTATTTT CASSAGLARGTDTQYF
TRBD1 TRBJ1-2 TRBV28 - TGTGCCAGCAGCCCCCCAGACAGGGTTAGCTATGGCTACACCTTC CASSPPDRVSYGYTF
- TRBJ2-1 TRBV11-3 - TGTGCCAGCAGCTTAGGCCCACAGCACGAGCAGTTCTTC CASSLGPQHEQFF
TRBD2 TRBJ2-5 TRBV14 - TGTGCCAGCGGTCAGGCGGGAGGGGTGACCCAGTACTTC CASGQAGGVTQYF
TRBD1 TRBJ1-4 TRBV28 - TGTGCCAGCAGATACGGACAGGGGGCGCGGGAAAAACTGTTTTTT CASRYGQGAREKLFF
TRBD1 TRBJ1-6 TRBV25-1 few TGTGCCAGCAGTGACCAACGACAGGGAGATAATTCACCCCTCCACTTT CASSDQRQGDNSPLHF
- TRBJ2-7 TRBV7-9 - TGTGCCAGCAGCGTGGACAGATTGTACGAGCAGTACTTC CASSVDRLYEQYF
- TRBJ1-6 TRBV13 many TGTGCCAGCAGCCGCGAGGGGGATAATTCACCCCTCCACTTT CASSREGDNSPLHF
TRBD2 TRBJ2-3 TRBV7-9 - TGTGCCAGCAGCGCATATAGCGGGGGTCAAACAGATACGCAGTATTTT CASSAYSGGQTDTQYF
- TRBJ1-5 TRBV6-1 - TGTGCCAGCAGTGCTATCCAGGGTCAGTCCCAGCATTTT CASSAIQGQSQHF
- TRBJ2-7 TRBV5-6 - TGTGCCAGCAGCTTCGACAGCCGGAGCTCCTACGAGCAGTACTTC CASSFDSRSSYEQYF
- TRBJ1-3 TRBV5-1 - TGCGCCAGCAGCCCGATGGCCCTGACAGCGCGCTCTGGAAACACCATATATTTT CASSPMALTARSGNTIYF
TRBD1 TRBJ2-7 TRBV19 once TGTGCCAGTAGTATAAGCCGGGACAGCTCCTACGAGCAGTACTTC CASSISRDSSYEQYF
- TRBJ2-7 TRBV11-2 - TGTGCCAGCAGCTTAGCCACCGGGGTCCACGAGCAGTACTTC CASSLATGVHEQYF
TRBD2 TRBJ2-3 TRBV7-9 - TGTGCCAGCAGCTTTAGCGGGAGGGCGGGGGATACGCAGTATTTT CASSFSGRAGDTQYF
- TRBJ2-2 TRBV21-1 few TGTGCCAGCAGCAAAGAGGGCCAGGGGGCGGCCGGGGAGCTGTTTTTT CASSKEGQGAAGELFF
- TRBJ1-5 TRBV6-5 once TGTGCCAGCAGTTACTCTTCCGGGCAGGGACAGCCCCAGCATTTT CASSYSSGQGQPQHF
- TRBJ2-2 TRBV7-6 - TGTGCCAGCAGCTACCCCCGGGGGGCGCGTGCCGGGGAGCTGTTTTTT CASSYPRGARAGELFF
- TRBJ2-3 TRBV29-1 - TGCAGCGTGGGGCCCCGCACAGATACGCAGTATTTT CSVGPRTDTQYF
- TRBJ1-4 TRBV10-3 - TGTGCCATCAGTGAAGGACAGAATAATGAAAAACTGTTTTTT CAISEGQNNEKLFF
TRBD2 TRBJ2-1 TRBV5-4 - TGTGCCAGCAGCTTGGATGCGGGAGTTTACAATGAGCAGTTCTTC CASSLDAGVYNEQFF
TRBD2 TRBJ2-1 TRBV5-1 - TGCGCCAGCAGCACCCTAGCGGGGGGGGAGAATGAGCAGTTCTTC CASSTLAGGENEQFF
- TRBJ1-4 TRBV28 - TGTGCCAGTGGTCCGGGGGGGGCTAATGAAAAACTGTTTTTT CASGPGGANEKLFF
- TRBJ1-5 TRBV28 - TGTGCCAGCAGTTTGGGGAGGGGGGGCGCGGCTCCCAATCAGCCCCAGCATTTT CASSLGRGGAAPNQPQHF
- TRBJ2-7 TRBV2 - TGTGCCAGCAGTCGCGGACAGGGAGGGGAGCAGTACTTC CASSRGQGGEQYF
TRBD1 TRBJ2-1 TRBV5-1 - TGCGCCAGCAGCCCCACTGGTTGGGACAGGGGGCTTAATGAGCAGTTCTTC CASSPTGWDRGLNEQFF
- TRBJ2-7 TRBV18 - TGTGCCAGCTCACGACCGGGGAGATCCTACGAGCAGTACTTC CASSRPGRSYEQYF
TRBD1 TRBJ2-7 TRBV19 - TGTGCCAGTAGTGCAGCATCCGGGACAGGGTTGTCCTACGAGCAGTACTTC CASSAASGTGLSYEQYF
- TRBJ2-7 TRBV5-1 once TGCGCCAGCAGCTTGGGTCGGGGGACCTCCTACGAGCAGTACTTC CASSLGRGTSYEQYF
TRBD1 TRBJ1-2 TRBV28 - TGTGCCAGCAGTCCGTCGGACAGGGGCGGCTATGGCTACACCTTC CASSPSDRGGYGYTF
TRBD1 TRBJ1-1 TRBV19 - TGTGCCAGTAGTATGCTGACAGGGGGCATCACTGAAGCTTTCTTT CASSMLTGGITEAFF